The clone carrying this TCR beta chain was detected ten times or more. As yet, its antigen is unknown. TCRdb reanalysed the 5' RACE reads using MiXCR and keeps one entry per CDR3 protein. This sample yields some 660,000 distinct CDR3 sequences, of which 8.6% are seen a single time; 0.85% to 1% belongs to the top ten. All of the donors were Caucasians in good health. This record belongs to a study of identical twins. Study observations and caveats: Models predicted too little out-of-frame TCR alpha sharing in monozygotic twins. Beta out-of-frame sequences displayed a weaker excess of sharing between twins. Partial confounding of zero-insertion analyses by invariant MAIT and iNKT cells was possible.

Per germline, CDR1 MNHEY and CDR2 SVGAGI. V lost 0 bases and J lost 1, with 9 bases in between. The CDR3 covers 15 residues. The sample also formed part of further work on yellow fever vaccine responses in identical twins.

The chain combines TRBV6-5 with TRBJ2-5; a weak D match, TRBD2 (6 bases). What was sequenced was PBMCs. This receptor was taken from a woman aged 18-30 years in good health. The CDR3 region has the DNA TGTGCCAGCAGTTACTCTGGGGGGATCCAAGAGACCCAGTACTTC. As protein: CASSYSGGIQETQYF.